This is a list of T cell receptor beta chains from one sample in a study of T cell repertoires in cytomegalovirus infection. Which antigens these TCRs recognize remains unknown. A single record per CDR3 protein comes from TCRdb applying MiXCR to the reads. The sample contains roughly 170,000 distinct CDR3 sequences, about 20% of which appear only once. The sample consisted of CD8+ T cells from cultured PBMCs, taken from culture after CMV antigen stimulation. These receptors all stem from a human donor in good health (CMV status not recorded). Some clones in this sample may be carry-over from other donors' samples. CDR3s include the opening cysteine and the closing phenylalanine or tryptophan. The order of the fields is CDR3 protein, CDR3 DNA, D gene, clone size, J gene, V gene. A D gene is named only where the DNA matches it firmly. The size entry is marked missing in some rows and otherwise reads once, few, many or a size class.

CASRDRDRGLTEAFF TGCGCCAGCAGAGACCGGGACAGGGGTCTTACTGAAGCTTTCTTT TRBD1 . TRBJ1-1 TRBV4-1
CASSLAVSGGALRGMEEDTQYF TGTGCCAGCAGCTTAGCGGTTAGCGGGGGGGCTTTGCGGGGTATGGAGGAAGATACGCAGTATTTT TRBD2 many TRBJ2-3 TRBV7-2
CASSFQGQGYGYTF TGTGCCAGCAGCTTCCAGGGGCAGGGCTATGGCTACACCTTC . few TRBJ1-2 TRBV11-2
CASSLGGLETQYF TGTGCCAGCAGCTTGGGGGGGTTGGAGACCCAGTACTTC TRBD2 . TRBJ2-5 TRBV7-9
CASSLIVQGADEQYF TGTGCCAGCAGCTTAATTGTACAGGGGGCGGATGAGCAGTACTTC TRBD1 few TRBJ2-7 TRBV7-2
CASSFGTPWSSYEQYF TGTGCCAGCAGCTTCGGGACACCTTGGAGCTCCTACGAGCAGTACTTC . few TRBJ2-7 TRBV7-2
CASSRDTDPYEQYF TGTGCCAGCAGCCGGGACACCGACCCCTACGAGCAGTACTTC . . TRBJ2-7 TRBV9
CASSYRGALQDTQYF TGCGCCAGCAGCTACAGGGGGGCACTCCAGGATACGCAGTATTTT TRBD1 . TRBJ2-3 TRBV5-1
CASSFGRGINQPQHF TGTGCCAGCAGCTTCGGTAGGGGGATCAATCAGCCCCAGCATTTT . few TRBJ1-5 TRBV5-6
CASSPYRDRGHGYTF TGTGCCAGCAGCCCTTACCGGGACAGGGGGCATGGCTACACCTTC TRBD1 once TRBJ1-2 TRBV11-2
CASSLSRGSSYEQYF TGTGCCAGCAGTTTATCCCGGGGAAGCTCCTACGAGCAGTACTTC . few TRBJ2-7 TRBV28
CASSSVQGITEAFF TGTGCCAGCAGTTCAGTACAGGGTATTACTGAAGCTTTCTTT . many TRBJ1-1 TRBV6-5
CASSQITAASSYNEQFF TGCGCCAGCAGCCAGATAACAGCGGCGAGCTCCTACAATGAGCAGTTCTTC . . TRBJ2-1 TRBV4-1
CASIDSTIYEQYF TGTGCCAGCATCGACTCCACGATCTACGAGCAGTACTTC . few TRBJ2-7 TRBV6-6
CASSVTGGLGTEAFF TGTGCCAGCAGCGTCACAGGGGGCTTGGGCACTGAAGCTTTCTTT TRBD1 . TRBJ1-1 TRBV9
CASSFDGANSPLHF TGTGCCAGCAGTTTTGACGGAGCTAATTCACCCCTCCACTTT . . TRBJ1-6 TRBV28
CASSSETEANQPQHF TGTGCCAGCAGCTCAGAGACAGAAGCAAATCAGCCCCAGCATTTT . . TRBJ1-5 TRBV7-2
CASSTGGRLIGNEQFF TGTGCCAGCAGCACCGGTGGACGGTTGATTGGCAATGAGCAGTTCTTC . . TRBJ2-1 TRBV7-9
CASSEGGIKEKLFF TGTGCCAGCAGTGAAGGGGGTATCAAGGAAAAACTGTTTTTT . . TRBJ1-4 TRBV2
CASIKSPGEFTEAFF TGTGCCAGCATCAAAAGCCCAGGGGAGTTCACTGAAGCTTTCTTT . . TRBJ1-1 TRBV12-3/TRBV12-4